Listed here are 13 T cell receptor beta chains from one sample, sequenced in a study of human T cells and chemical hapten exposure. Time point: patch test 1, 2 weeks after DPC sensitization. The treatment was: therapeutic diphenylcyclopropenone sensitization with weekly scalp DPC. MiXCR, applied by TCRdb to the RACE reads, yields one record per CDR3 protein. The repertoire holds about 120,000 distinct CDR3 sequences, with roughly 12% as singletons. The sample in question was whole blood, obtained in connection with sensitization to the hapten diphenylcyclopropenone (DPC). Source of these receptors: a woman in her forties or fifties with alopecia areata. Some clones in this sample may be carry-over from other donors' samples.

This clonotype occurred many times. The rearrangement uses TRBV6-5 and TRBJ2-1, with TRBD1 matching over 11 bases. With 6 bases clipped from V and 4 bases from J, the junction kept 5 bases outside the gene matches. Germline V lookup: CDR1 MNHEY, CDR2 SVGAGI. The CDR3 contains 15 residues. The CDR3 DNA reads as TGTGCCAGCAGCCGGGGACAGGGGGGTTACAATGAGCAGTTCTTC. This encodes CASSRGQGGYNEQFF.

This clonotype was observed many times. The chain links TRBV18 to TRBJ1-2; D ambiguous. CDR3 size: 18 residues. V lost 2 bases to trimming and J lost 4 bases, with 23 bases between them. CDR1 is KGHSH and CDR2 is LQKENI in the germline V gene. CDR3 residues: CASSPSGEGRLSGYGYTF. DNA of the CDR3: TGTGCCAGCTCACCATCGGGAGAGGGCCGCCTAAGTGGCTATGGCTACACCTTC.

This chain connects TRBV28 to TRBJ1-1; D not resolved. Germline CDR1 MDHEN, CDR2 SYDVKM. Deletions cut 8 bases from V and 11 bases from J, with 6 bases between. CDR3 size: 8 residues. This CDR3 is CASQGAFF. For the CDR3, the DNA is TGTGCCAGCCAAGGGGCTTTCTTT.

This chain joins TRBV11-1 and TRBJ1-2, with D uncertain. V was cut by 1 base and J by 4 bases, with 13 bases left in between. CDR3 length equals 15 residues. CDR1 is SGHAT and CDR2 is FQDESV in the germline V gene (reference sequence). CDR3 protein: CASSLEVQPLYGYTF. The DNA for the CDR3 is TGTGCCAGCAGCTTAGAGGTACAGCCCCTCTATGGCTACACCTTC. The whole variable domain, remainder taken from reference TRBV11-1 and TRBJ1-2, is EAEVAQSPRYKITEKSQAVAFWCDPISGHATLYWYRQILGQGPELLVQFQDESVVDDSQLPKDRFSAERLKGVDSTLKIQPAELGDSAMYLCASSLEVQPLYGYTFGSGTRLTVV.

The rearrangement uses TRBV20-1 and TRBJ1-6; D not resolved. V was pared by 3 bases and J by 11 bases, with 8 bases between. The CDR3 is made up of 11 amino acids. CDR1 and CDR2 from the germline V gene are DFQATT and SNEGSKA (reference sequence). CDR3 sequence reads: CSASNPAPLHF. CDR3 in DNA: TGCAGTGCTAGTAACCCAGCACCCCTCCACTTT.

This clonotype was found a few times. The V call is TRBV28, the J call TRBJ1-2; 9 positions match TRBD1. Germline assignment: CDR1 MDHEN and CDR2 SYDVKM. This CDR3 is 13 amino acids long. V lost 6 bases and J lost 4; bases outside the gene matches: 3. The CDR3 sequence: CASRTGGIYGYTF. The CDR3 nucleotides are TGTGCCAGCAGGACAGGGGGGATCTATGGCTACACCTTC.

V usage is TRBV28 and J usage is TRBJ1-4; 7 bases align to TRBD1. Looked up from germline, CDR1 is MDHEN and CDR2 is SYDVKM. Trimming removed 6 bases from V and 2 bases from J; junction bases left unmatched: 3. The CDR3 totals 14 residues. The CDR3 bases are TGTGCCAGCAGCCCGGGACAGACTAATGAAAAACTGTTTTTT. Amino acid sequence: CASSPGQTNEKLFF.

The chain couples TRBV28 to TRBJ1-5; D possibly corresponds to TRBD1 (5 bases). Per the germline V gene, CDR1 is MDHEN and CDR2 is SYDVKM. The ends were cut back, 4 bases at V and 2 bases at J, with 9 bases in the middle. The CDR3 extends over 14 amino acids. CDR3 in amino acids: CASSSARGNQPQHF. The CDR3 nucleotides read TGTGCCAGCAGTTCCGCCAGGGGCAATCAGCCCCAGCATTTT.

This chain links TRBV29-1 with TRBJ1-6, with D uncertain. The CDR3 totals 15 residues. V lost 2 bases to trimming and J lost 0 bases, with 8 bases between them. Germline values: CDR1 SQVTM, CDR2 ANQGSEA. The CDR3 here is CSVELRSSYNSPLHF. The CDR3 DNA reads as TGCAGCGTTGAACTTCGGAGCTCCTATAATTCACCCCTCCACTTT.

This clonotype was counted only a few times. At one end the junction does not follow the germline gene, possibly because of a read error. The CDR3 here is CAGSSPQSPSSYNSPLHF. Here the CDR3 DNA reads TGTGCCGGCAGCTCCCCCCAGAGTCCGAGCTCCTATAATTCACCCCTCCACTTT. The V gene is TRBV7-9, the J gene TRBJ1-6; D call uncertain. Germline V CDR1 and CDR2: SEHNR, FQNEAQ (reference sequence). This CDR3 region has 18 residues.

This clonotype was observed a handful of times. The chain uses TRBV29-1 and TRBJ2-1; no definite D call. Germline V gene lookup returns CDR1 SQVTM and CDR2 ANQGSEA. V lost 7 bases and J lost 3, with 10 bases in between. The CDR3 runs 12 residues. The CDR3 loop is CSANGNYNEQFF. The CDR3 DNA reads TGCAGCGCCAACGGAAACTACAATGAGCAGTTCTTC.

This clonotype was detected a few times. The V call is TRBV9, the J call TRBJ1-1, with D unclear. CDR3 length equals 13 residues. CDR1 and CDR2 (germline): SGDLS, YYNGEE. V gave up 0 bases and J gave up 3 bases, with 6 bases separating them. The CDR3 here is CASSVVGDTEAFF. In DNA, the CDR3 is TGTGCCAGCAGCGTAGTCGGCGACACTGAAGCTTTCTTT.

The V and J genes are TRBV11-1 and TRBJ2-7; D might be TRBD2 (6 bases). Germline V gives CDR1 SGHAT, CDR2 FQDESV (reference sequence). Trimming stripped 3 bases from V and 1 base from J, with 13 bases between. The CDR3 is 15 amino acids. The CDR3 is CASSFEGGMSYEQYF. The CDR3 coding sequence is TGTGCCAGCAGCTTTGAGGGAGGAATGTCCTACGAGCAGTACTTC.